A selection of T cell receptor beta chains follows, all from one sample in a study of cytomegalovirus exposure and HLA in healthy donors. Some clones are missing from TCRdb's copy, which holds only in-frame ones; the method was immunoSEQ multiplex PCR. The top ten hold about 5.6% of the sample, which has 150,000 to 200,000 clones, about four fifths seen once. Sequencing was carried out using PBMCs. The receptor set was obtained from a woman aged 25 to 45 in good health and CMV-seropositive. Both conserved end residues are part of each CDR3.

j_gene	v_gene	CDR3aa
TRBJ2-1	TRBV7-9	CASSPQAGVAEQFF
TRBJ2-3	TRBV7-9	CASSLASGGRSSTDTQYF
TRBJ2-5	TRBV19	CASSLASGSWETQYF
TRBJ1-5	TRBV5-5	CASSVTGTQPQHF
TRBJ2-1	TRBV2	CASRDRSRRGNEQFF
TRBJ2-3	TRBV6-1	CASSGEGGSFLDTQYF
TRBJ2-1	TRBV6-5	CASSGDPVSYNEQFF
TRBJ1-4	TRBV7-8	CASSSGTGSEKLFF
TRBJ2-1	TRBV28	CASSLILQGRYNEQFF
TRBJ1-4	TRBV29-1	CSVDGGGGEKLFF
TRBJ1-6	TRBV18	CASSPRSDNSPLHF
TRBJ2-7	TRBV5-4	CASMPTPGAVYEQYF
TRBJ2-1	TRBV5-6	CASSSQGGEQFF
TRBJ2-3	TRBV4-1	CASSQETLRGTDTQYF
TRBJ2-7	TRBV19	CASSAGARLTHEQYF
TRBJ1-2	TRBV28	CASSPRQGSGSFYGYTF
TRBJ1-5	TRBV6-5	CASSPRAVSNQPQHF
TRBJ2-3	TRBV5-4	CASSLAGASGASTDTQYF
TRBJ2-1	TRBV5-1	CASSLGGENEQFF
TRBJ2-7	TRBV5-4	CASSNNRDREREQYF
TRBJ2-7	TRBV5-1	CASSLEGFRLYEQYF
TRBJ1-3	TRBV13	CASSLVTGGDGNTIYF
TRBJ1-2	TRBV28	CASSSAGQGERGYTF
TRBJ2-1	TRBV6-5	CASSYSGTSINEQFF
TRBJ1-2	TRBV6-1	CAISPLDGYTF
TRBJ1-4	TRBV7-8	CASSPHRAGIERKLFF
TRBJ1-2	TRBV6-5	CATQLPREGDGYTF
TRBJ1-2	TRBV5-6	CASSGRTGGLGYTF
TRBJ1-1	TRBV28	CASSLPGTGRRTEAFF
TRBJ2-7	TRBV28	CASSLSLATHEQYF
TRBJ1-4	TRBV19	CASRNGVTNEKLFF
TRBJ1-4	TRBV5-1	CASSLGQGAQATNEKLFF
TRBJ2-1	TRBV4-1	CASSLPGLASEQFF
TRBJ2-1	TRBV14	CASSTRRGGEQFF
TRBJ1-5	TRBV7-2	CASSSRETGQVQPQHF
TRBJ1-1	TRBV7-6	CASSAYGGSDTEAFF
TRBJ2-1	TRBV9	CASSVAGRVHEQFF
TRBJ2-1	TRBV4-3	CASSQDLGGLAAYNEQFF
TRBJ2-1	TRBV14	CASSPLRWREGYNEQFF
TRBJ1-2	TRBV20-1	CSARGGDGYTF
TRBJ2-3	TRBV7-8	CASSSRLGRTDTQYF
TRBJ2-3	TRBV11-2	CASRGRDRVNTDTQYF
TRBJ2-3	TRBV6-1	CASSVTRGGGDTQYF
TRBJ1-4	TRBV10-1	CASLFVGGGREKLFF
TRBJ1-1	TRBV7-3	CASSREGGEAFF
TRBJ1-2	TRBV4-3	CASSYGQGANVF
TRBJ2-7	TRBV11-2	CASSLDRGSYEQYF
TRBJ1-2	TRBV19	CASEREYGYTF
TRBJ1-6	TRBV5-1	CASSLSGQGRSPLHF
TRBJ1-2	TRBV18	CASSQIKTGNYGYTF
TRBJ2-3	TRBV28	CASSFGGFTDTQYF
TRBJ1-4	TRBV28	CASRGDGTGAEKLFF
TRBJ1-2	TRBV4-1	CASSQDLQGANYGYTF